A single sample gave rise to the 2 T cell receptor beta chains below, sequenced in a study of T-cell reconstitution after alpha-beta-depleted transplantation in children. Unique molecular identifiers tagged the TCRbeta library. One entry per CDR3 protein, called by TCRdb with MiXCR from the PCR reads. Of 400,000 to 450,000 distinct CDR3 sequences detected, around two fifths appear once; the ten largest clones hold around 29%. The source was PBMCs, collected before TCRalphabeta/CD19-depleted stem cell transplant. These TCRs come from a girl aged 2 to 9 with aplastic anemia, due to receive a stem cell transplant.

Many counts were recorded for this clonotype. V usage is TRBV6-5 and J usage is TRBJ2-1; a weak D match, TRBD2 (5 bases). Trimming removed 6 bases at V and 4 bases at J, with 16 bases between. The CDR3 has 15 amino acids. Per the germline V gene, CDR1 is MNHEY and CDR2 is SVGAGI. The CDR3 is CASRYQTNRYNEQFF. The CDR3 DNA is TGTGCCAGCAGGTACCAGACTAATAGGTACAATGAGCAGTTCTTC.

The genes are TRBV3-1 and TRBJ2-1; D unclear. This CDR3 spans 14 amino acids. CDR1 is LGHDT, CDR2 YNNKEL, per germline (reference sequence). V lost 3 bases and J 9 bases, leaving 15 bases between the germline ends. CDR3 nucleotide sequence: TGTGCCAGCAGCCATGATGAAGGACCCAGTGAGCAGTTCTTC. It translates to CASSHDEGPSEQFF.